This entry lists 25 T cell receptor beta chains sequenced from one sample in a study of blood T cell repertoires in COVID-19. Assay: immunoSEQ multiplex PCR; the TCRdb copy retains only in-frame clones and omits some. The table shows around 58,000 clones, with approximately 80% occurring only once. Sequenced material: PBMCs or T cells enriched from blood (not recorded which). The receptors come from a woman in her thirties or forties with acute COVID-19.

The chain has TRBV5-4 and TRBJ2-7; weak D call: TRBD1 (6 bases). From germline, CDR1 is SGHNT and CDR2 YYREEE (reference sequence). The V gene lost 4 bases and the J gene lost 1 base, with 15 bases spanning the gap. The CDR3 consists of 15 residues. The CDR3 nucleotides read TGTGCCAGCAGCCCGTTTCGTGACAGGTCCTACGAGCAGTACTTC. This encodes CASSPFRDRSYEQYF.

The chain carries TRBV11-1 and TRBJ1-1; no firm D call. The CDR3 contains 13 residues. Trimming stripped 2 bases from V and 1 base from J, with 5 bases between. Germline lookup yields CDR1 SGHAT and CDR2 FQDESV (reference sequence). CDR3 region: CASSLPGNTEAFF. The CDR3 nucleotides are TGTGCCAGCAGCTTACCAGGGAACACTGAAGCTTTCTTT.

This clone was seen only a few times. The gene calls are TRBV5-4 and TRBJ2-7, with a tentative D call TRBD2 (5 bases). Germline CDR1 and CDR2: SGHNT and YYREEE (reference sequence). Deletions cut 4 bases from V and 7 bases from J, with 15 bases between. The CDR3 loop spans 13 amino acids. This chain's CDR3 is CASSPGRGLEQYV. The CDR3 nucleotides read TGTGCCAGCAGCCCAGGACGGGGATTGGAGCAGTACGTC.

The chain has TRBV5-8 and TRBJ1-5; TRBD1 matches at 8 bases. Germline V gives CDR1 SGHTS, CDR2 YDEGEE. The CDR3 length is 16 residues. The junction had 9 bases not matched to a gene; V was cut back by 3 bases and J by 4 bases. CDR3 nucleotides: TGTGCCAGCAGCTACGACAGGGGCGTCCCTAATCAGCCCCAGCATTTT. As protein: CASSYDRGVPNQPQHF.

This rearrangement joins TRBV6-5 to TRBJ2-7, with 7 bases matching TRBD1. The CDR3 has 14 residues. With V trimmed by 6 bases and J by 3 bases, 8 bases remained unmatched. CDR1 is MNHEY, CDR2 SVGAGI, per germline. CDR3 DNA sequence: TGTGCCAGCAGCTGGGCAGGGGGTTTCTACGAGCAGTACGTC. The encoded protein is CASSWAGGFYEQYV.

The chain couples TRBV5-1 to TRBJ2-3; maybe TRBD2 (6 bases). This CDR3 region has 12 residues. The germline V gene has CDR1 SGHRS and CDR2 YFSETQ. Deletions cut 4 bases from V and 3 bases from J, with 6 bases between. The CDR3 reads CASSGGTDTQYF. CDR3 DNA: TGCGCCAGCAGCGGGGGGACAGATACGCAGTATTTT.

The chain carries TRBV28 and TRBJ1-1; a possible D gene is TRBD1 (5 bases). The germline CDR1 and CDR2 sequences are MDHEN and SYDVKM. V gave up 3 bases and J gave up 3 bases, with 17 bases separating them. The CDR3 covers 16 residues. The CDR3 sequence is CASSLPPGTSDTEAFF. For the CDR3, the DNA is TGTGCCAGCAGTTTGCCCCCAGGGACTTCCGACACTGAAGCTTTCTTT.

J is TRBJ2-1 and V is TRBV10-3; TRBD2 aligns across 11 bases. Per the germline V gene, CDR1 is ENHRY and CDR2 is SYGVKD. The length of the CDR3 is 16 residues. V shed 0 bases, J shed 4 bases, and the junction held 2 bases outside the gene matches. As DNA, the CDR3 is TGTGCCATCAGTGAGTCGGGACTAGCGGTGTACAATGAGCAGTTCTTC. It yields the protein CAISESGLAVYNEQFF.

CDR3 DNA: TGTGCCAGCAGAGCCAGGGGGAACACCGGGGAGCTGTTTTTT. This codes for CASRARGNTGELFF. The chain couples TRBV6-4 to TRBJ2-2; TRBD1 might be the D (6 bases). The V gene's germline CDR1 is MRHNA and CDR2 SNTAGT. Trimming took 6 bases from V and 1 from J, leaving 9 bases between them. This CDR3 region has 14 residues.

This clone is a singleton in its sample. The chain is built from TRBV6-5 and TRBJ1-1, with TRBD1 matching over 7 bases. The trim removed 6 bases at V and 11 bases at J, leaving 12 bases unmatched. Germline values: CDR1 MNHEY, CDR2 SVGAGI. The CDR3 has 13 residues. The DNA for the CDR3 is TGTGCCAGCAGGACAAGAACAGGGGAACGCGCTTTCTTT. Its protein is CASRTRTGERAFF.

This clone was found once. The chain couples TRBV19 to TRBJ1-3, with 7 bases that match TRBD1. The CDR3 contains 15 residues. Per germline, CDR1 LNHDA and CDR2 SQIVND (reference sequence). Unmatched junction bases numbered 4, after V lost 5 bases and J lost 0 bases. In DNA, the CDR3 is TGTGCCAGTAGTGTGGGACAGCACTCTGGAAACACCATATATTTT. It codes for CASSVGQHSGNTIYF.

The V call is TRBV7-2, the J call TRBJ2-5, with a possible D match to TRBD2 (6 bases). The V and J ends lost 5 bases and 1 base respectively, with 8 bases between them. The CDR3 length is 13 residues. Germline V gene data show CDR1 as SGHTA and CDR2 as FQGNSA. The CDR3 sequence is CASSATSQETQYF. DNA of the CDR3: TGTGCCAGCAGCGCGACTAGCCAAGAGACCCAGTACTTC. Using reference TRBV7-2 and TRBJ2-5 for the parts outside the CDR3, the full variable domain is GAGVSQSPSNKVTEKGKDVELRCDPISGHTALYWYRQSLGQGLEFLIYFQGNSAPDKSGLPSDRFSAERTGGSVSTLTIQRTQQEDSAVYLCASSATSQETQYFGPGTRLLVL.

The table lists this clone with a few counts. The junction and the germline gene differ at one end; a read error may be behind it. This sequence joins TRBV7-7 and TRBJ2-1; 10 bases match TRBD2. Germline CDR1 SSHAT, CDR2 FNYEAQ (reference sequence). CDR3 length equals 16 residues. The CDR3 protein is CASSLARTSGYNEQFF. In DNA form, the CDR3 reads TGTGCTAGCAGCTTAGCGAGGACTAGCGGCTACAATGAGCAGTTCTTC. Variable domain in full (rest from reference TRBV7-7 and TRBJ2-1): GAGVSQSPRYKVTKRGQDVTLRCDPISSHATLYWYQQALGQGPEFLTYFNYEAQPDKSGLPSDRFSAERPEGSISTLTIQRTEQRDSAMYRCASSLARTSGYNEQFFGPGTRLTVL.

CDR3 amino acids: CASSLGGVEQFF. The CDR3 DNA reads as TGTGCCAGCAGTTTGGGAGGGGTTGAGCAGTTCTTC. The chain has TRBV28 and TRBJ2-1; 7 bases align to TRBD2. Germline CDR1 is MDHEN and CDR2 is SYDVKM. The CDR3 is made up of 12 amino acids. After removal of 3 bases from V and 9 bases from J, the junction contained 2 bases not matched to a gene.

The rearrangement links TRBV19 to TRBJ1-1, with TRBD1 matching 9 bases. Per germline, CDR1 LNHDA and CDR2 SQIVND (reference sequence). This CDR3 is built from 15 residues. Unmatched junction bases numbered 5, after V lost 5 bases and J lost 1 base. The CDR3 loop is CASSGRDRANTEAFF. CDR3 nucleotides: TGTGCCAGTAGTGGAAGGGACAGGGCGAACACTGAAGCTTTCTTT.

The count of this clone is one. This sequence joins TRBV4-2 and TRBJ1-5; D is possibly TRBD1 (5 bases). The CDR3 runs 16 residues. Trimming shortened V by 0 bases and J by 5 bases, and 14 bases separated the two germline ends. Germline assignment: CDR1 LGHNA and CDR2 YNFKEQ. The CDR3 spells CASSQDSVQVHQPQHF. CDR3 coding DNA: TGTGCCAGCAGCCAAGATTCGGTACAGGTACATCAGCCCCAGCATTTT.

The chain joins TRBV3-1 (or the pseudogene TRBV3-2) to TRBJ2-5; possible D gene TRBD2, 6 bases. The CDR3 covers 16 residues. Trimming left V 4 bases short and J 5 bases short, with 20 bases between. The germline gives CDR1 LGHDT, CDR2 YNNKEL (reference sequence). The CDR3 bases are TGTGCCAGCAGCCCGCGACTGACTAGGAGAGGTGAGACCCAGTACTTC. This encodes CASSPRLTRRGETQYF.

The CDR3 nucleotides read TGCGCCAGCAGCCTCGGGACTAGCGGCCGCACCGGGGAGCTGTTTTTT. This sequence encodes CASSLGTSGRTGELFF. J is TRBJ2-2 and V is TRBV5-1; TRBD2 matches at 11 bases. CDR3 length: 16 residues. Germline-derived CDR1 and CDR2 are SGHRS and YFSETQ. The V and J ends lost 4 bases and 4 bases, in that order; junction bases with no gene match: 6. Combining the CDR3 with reference TRBV5-1 and TRBJ2-2 gives the whole variable domain KAGVTQTPRYLIKTRGQQVTLSCSPISGHRSVSWYQQTPGQGLQFLFEYFSETQRNKGNFPGRFSGRQFSNSRSEMNVSTLELGDSALYLCASSLGTSGRTGELFFGEGSRLTVL.

The rearrangement links TRBV2 to TRBJ2-3, with 12 bases that match TRBD2. The CDR3 length is 16 residues. Germline trimming cut 5 bases from V and 4 bases from J; bases unmatched to any gene: 7. Germline CDR1 is SNHLY and CDR2 is FYNNEI. Here the CDR3 reads CASSSSGRAMADTQYF. CDR3 sequence (DNA): TGTGCCAGCAGTTCTAGCGGGAGGGCCATGGCAGATACGCAGTATTTT.

This chain links TRBV3-1 (or the pseudogene TRBV3-2) with TRBJ1-4; unclear D gene. The CDR3 is 15 amino acids. V lost 2 bases and J lost 5, with 12 bases in between. The germline CDR1 and CDR2 sequences are LGHDT and YNNKEL (reference sequence). The DNA of the CDR3 is TGTGCCAGCAGCCAAAGGACCGGGATCAATGAAAAACTGTTTTTT. It translates to CASSQRTGINEKLFF.

The V and J genes are TRBV29-1 and TRBJ1-1; 7 bases are shared with TRBD1. Losses at the gene ends were 5 bases for V and 2 bases for J; bases not matched to a gene: 5. There are 13 residues in the CDR3. Germline V CDR1 and CDR2: SQVTM, ANQGSEA. The CDR3 DNA sequence: TGCAGCGTTAGGAAGGGGGCTAACACTGAAGCTTTCTTT. Residues: CSVRKGANTEAFF. Combining the CDR3 with reference TRBV29-1 and TRBJ1-1 gives the whole variable domain SAVISQKPSRDICQRGTSLTIQCQVDSQVTMMFWYRQQPGQSLTLIATANQGSEATYESGFVIDKFPISRPNLTFSTLTVSNMSPEDSSIYLCSVRKGANTEAFFGQGTRLTVV.

The chain's CDR3 is CASRTGMGKNIQYF. The CDR3 nucleotides are TGTGCCAGCAGAACAGGGATGGGCAAAAACATTCAGTACTTC. V usage is TRBV6-5 and J usage is TRBJ2-4, with TRBD1 as a possible D gene (6 bases). Germline CDR1 reads MNHEY; CDR2 reads SVGAGI. This CDR3 is built from 14 residues. V was shortened by 6 bases and J by 3 bases, with 12 bases between the two germline ends.

This rearrangement joins TRBV11-2 to TRBJ1-2; D unclear. With 5 bases removed from V and 4 bases from J, the gap between germline ends came to 14 bases. CDR1 is SGHAT and CDR2 is FQNNGV in the germline V gene. The CDR3 loop spans 14 amino acids. The CDR3 nucleotides read TGTGCCAGCAGCCATAGGCTGGCGGCCTATGGCTACACCTTC. This codes for CASSHRLAAYGYTF.

The genes are TRBV25-1 and TRBJ2-7; 10 bases fit TRBD1. Germline values: CDR1 MGHDK, CDR2 SYGVNS. Losses at the gene ends were 4 bases for V and 4 bases for J; bases not matched to a gene: 7. The CDR3 covers 15 residues. DNA for the CDR3: TGTGCCAGCAGTGGCTACGGGACAGGGGAATACGAGCAGTACTTC. Translation: CASSGYGTGEYEQYF.

The chain has TRBV29-1 and TRBJ2-7, with unresolved D. CDR1 and CDR2 from the germline V gene are SQVTM and ANQGSEA. The CDR3 runs to 12 residues. V lost 5 bases and J 4 bases, leaving 12 bases between the germline ends. The CDR3 DNA reads TGCAGCGTTTCGGGTAGCTGGTACGAGCAGTACTTC. Protein: CSVSGSWYEQYF.